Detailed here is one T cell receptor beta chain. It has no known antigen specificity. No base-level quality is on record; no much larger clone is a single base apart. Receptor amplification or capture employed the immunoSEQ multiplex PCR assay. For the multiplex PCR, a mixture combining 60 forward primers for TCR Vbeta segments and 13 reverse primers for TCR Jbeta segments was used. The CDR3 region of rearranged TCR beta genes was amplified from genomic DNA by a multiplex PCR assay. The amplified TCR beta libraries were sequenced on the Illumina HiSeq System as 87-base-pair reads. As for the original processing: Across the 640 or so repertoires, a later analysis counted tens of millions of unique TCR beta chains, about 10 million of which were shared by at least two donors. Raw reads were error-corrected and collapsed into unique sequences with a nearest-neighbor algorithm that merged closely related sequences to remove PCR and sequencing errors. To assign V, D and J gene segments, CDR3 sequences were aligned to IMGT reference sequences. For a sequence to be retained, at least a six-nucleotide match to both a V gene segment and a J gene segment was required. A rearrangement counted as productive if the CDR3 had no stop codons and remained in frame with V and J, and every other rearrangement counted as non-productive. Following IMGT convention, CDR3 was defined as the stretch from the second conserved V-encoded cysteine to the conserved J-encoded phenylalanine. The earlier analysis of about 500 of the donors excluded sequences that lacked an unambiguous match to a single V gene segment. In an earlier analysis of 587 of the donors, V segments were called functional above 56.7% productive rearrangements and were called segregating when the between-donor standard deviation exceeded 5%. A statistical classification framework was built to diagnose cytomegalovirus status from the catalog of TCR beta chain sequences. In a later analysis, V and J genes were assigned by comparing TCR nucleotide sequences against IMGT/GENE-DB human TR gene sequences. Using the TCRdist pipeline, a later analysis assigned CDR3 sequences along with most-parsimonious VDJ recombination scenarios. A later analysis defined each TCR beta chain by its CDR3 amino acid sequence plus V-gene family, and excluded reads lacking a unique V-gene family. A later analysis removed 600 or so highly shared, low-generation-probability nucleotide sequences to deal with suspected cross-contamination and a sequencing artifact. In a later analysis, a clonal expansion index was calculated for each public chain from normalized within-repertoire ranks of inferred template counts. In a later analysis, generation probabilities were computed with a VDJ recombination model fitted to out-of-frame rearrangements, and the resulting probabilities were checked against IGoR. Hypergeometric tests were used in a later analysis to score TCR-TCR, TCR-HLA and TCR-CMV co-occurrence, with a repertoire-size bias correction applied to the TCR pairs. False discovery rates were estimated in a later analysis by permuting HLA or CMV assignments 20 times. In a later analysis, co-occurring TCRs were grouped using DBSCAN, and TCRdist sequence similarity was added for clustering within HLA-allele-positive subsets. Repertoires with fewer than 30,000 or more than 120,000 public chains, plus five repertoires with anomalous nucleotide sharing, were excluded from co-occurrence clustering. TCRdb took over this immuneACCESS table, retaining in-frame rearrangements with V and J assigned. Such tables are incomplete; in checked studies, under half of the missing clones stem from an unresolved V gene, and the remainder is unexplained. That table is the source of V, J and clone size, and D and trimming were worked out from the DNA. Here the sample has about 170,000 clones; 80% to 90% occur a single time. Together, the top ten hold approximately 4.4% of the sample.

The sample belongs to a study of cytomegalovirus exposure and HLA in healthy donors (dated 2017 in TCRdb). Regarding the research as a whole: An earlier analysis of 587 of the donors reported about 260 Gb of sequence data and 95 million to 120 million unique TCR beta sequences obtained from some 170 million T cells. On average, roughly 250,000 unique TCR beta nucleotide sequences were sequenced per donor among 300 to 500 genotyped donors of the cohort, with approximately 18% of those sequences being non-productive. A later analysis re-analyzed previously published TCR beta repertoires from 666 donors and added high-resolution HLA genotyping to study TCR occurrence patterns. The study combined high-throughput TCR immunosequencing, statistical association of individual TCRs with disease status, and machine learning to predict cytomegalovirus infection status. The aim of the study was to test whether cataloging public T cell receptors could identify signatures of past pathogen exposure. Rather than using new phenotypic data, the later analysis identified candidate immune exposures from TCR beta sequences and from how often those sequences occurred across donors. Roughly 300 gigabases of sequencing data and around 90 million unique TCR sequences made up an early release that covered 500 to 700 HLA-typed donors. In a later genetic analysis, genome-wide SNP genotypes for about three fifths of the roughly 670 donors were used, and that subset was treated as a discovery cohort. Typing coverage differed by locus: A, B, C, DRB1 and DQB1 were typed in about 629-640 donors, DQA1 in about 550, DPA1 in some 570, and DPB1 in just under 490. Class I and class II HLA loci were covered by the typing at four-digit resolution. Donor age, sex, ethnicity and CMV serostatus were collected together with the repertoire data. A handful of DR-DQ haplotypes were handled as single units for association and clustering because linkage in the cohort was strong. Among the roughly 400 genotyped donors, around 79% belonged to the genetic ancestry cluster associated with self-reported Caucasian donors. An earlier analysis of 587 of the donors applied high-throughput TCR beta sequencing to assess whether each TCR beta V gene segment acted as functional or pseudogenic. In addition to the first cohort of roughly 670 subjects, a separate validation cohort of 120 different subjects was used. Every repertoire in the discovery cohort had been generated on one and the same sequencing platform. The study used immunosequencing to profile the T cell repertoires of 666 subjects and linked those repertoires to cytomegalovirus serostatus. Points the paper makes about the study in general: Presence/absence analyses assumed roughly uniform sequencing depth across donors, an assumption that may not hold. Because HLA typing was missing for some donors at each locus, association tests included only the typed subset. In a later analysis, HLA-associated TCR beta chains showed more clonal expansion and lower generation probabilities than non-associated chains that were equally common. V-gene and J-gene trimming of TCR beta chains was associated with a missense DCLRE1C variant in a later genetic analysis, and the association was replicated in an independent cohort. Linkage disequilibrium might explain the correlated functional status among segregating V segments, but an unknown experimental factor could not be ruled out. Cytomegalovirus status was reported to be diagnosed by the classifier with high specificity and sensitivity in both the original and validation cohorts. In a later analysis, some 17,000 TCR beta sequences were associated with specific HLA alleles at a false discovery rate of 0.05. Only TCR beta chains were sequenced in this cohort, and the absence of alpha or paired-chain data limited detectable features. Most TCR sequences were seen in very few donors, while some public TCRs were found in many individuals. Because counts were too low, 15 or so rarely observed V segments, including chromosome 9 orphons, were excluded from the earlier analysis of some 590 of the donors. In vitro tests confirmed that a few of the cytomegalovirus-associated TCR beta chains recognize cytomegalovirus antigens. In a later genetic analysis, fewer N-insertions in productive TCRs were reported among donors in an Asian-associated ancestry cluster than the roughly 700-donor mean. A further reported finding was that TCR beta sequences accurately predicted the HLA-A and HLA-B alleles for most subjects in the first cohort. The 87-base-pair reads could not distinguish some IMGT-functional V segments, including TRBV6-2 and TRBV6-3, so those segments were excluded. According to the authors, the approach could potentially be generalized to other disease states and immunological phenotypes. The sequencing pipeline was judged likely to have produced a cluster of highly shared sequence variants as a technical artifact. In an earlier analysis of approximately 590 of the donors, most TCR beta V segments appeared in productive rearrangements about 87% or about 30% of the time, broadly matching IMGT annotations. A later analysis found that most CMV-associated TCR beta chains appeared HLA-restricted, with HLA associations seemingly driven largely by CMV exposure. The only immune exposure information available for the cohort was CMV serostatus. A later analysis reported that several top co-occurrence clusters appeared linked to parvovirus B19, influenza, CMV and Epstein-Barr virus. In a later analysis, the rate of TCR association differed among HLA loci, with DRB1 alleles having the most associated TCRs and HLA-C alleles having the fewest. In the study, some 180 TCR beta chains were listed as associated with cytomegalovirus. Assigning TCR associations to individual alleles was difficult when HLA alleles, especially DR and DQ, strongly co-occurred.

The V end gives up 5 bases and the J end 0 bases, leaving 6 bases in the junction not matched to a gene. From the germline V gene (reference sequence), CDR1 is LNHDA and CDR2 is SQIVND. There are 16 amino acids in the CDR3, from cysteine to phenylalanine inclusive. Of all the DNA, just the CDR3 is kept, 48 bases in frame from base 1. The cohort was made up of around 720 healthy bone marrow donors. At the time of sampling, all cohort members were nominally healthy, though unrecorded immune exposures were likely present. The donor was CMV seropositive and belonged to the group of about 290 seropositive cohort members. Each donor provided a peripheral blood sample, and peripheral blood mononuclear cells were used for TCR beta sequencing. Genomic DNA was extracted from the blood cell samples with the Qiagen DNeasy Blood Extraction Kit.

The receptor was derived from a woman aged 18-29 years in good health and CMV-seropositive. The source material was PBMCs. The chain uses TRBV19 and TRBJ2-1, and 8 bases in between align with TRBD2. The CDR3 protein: CASSPPGGSSYNEQFF. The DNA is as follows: TGTGCCAGTAGTCCTCCGGGGGGGAGCTCCTACAATGAGCAGTTCTTC.